This TCR beta chain was documented in a study of blood T cell repertoires in COVID-19. Study information: PBMCs, B-cell-depleted T cells, or T cells were the source of the cDNA or gDNA that made up the material.

The germline V gene encodes CDR1 SNHLY and CDR2 FYNNEI. The germline V and J ends were trimmed by 6 bases and 1 base, with 13 bases remaining between them. The CDR3 is 14 amino acids. Measured with immunoSEQ multiplex PCR; TCRdb has only the in-frame clones, and not every one. The table lists 140,000 to 150,000 clones, around 72% of them singletons. Sequencing was carried out using peripheral blood. This rearrangement joins TRBV2 to TRBJ2-7; tentatively, D is TRBD2 (6 bases). The TCR sequence derives from a woman aged 60-70 years with acute or convalescent COVID-19. CDR3 residues: CASRRESLSYEQYF. The DNA of the CDR3 is TGTGCCAGCAGACGGGAGTCGTTGTCCTACGAGCAGTACTTC.